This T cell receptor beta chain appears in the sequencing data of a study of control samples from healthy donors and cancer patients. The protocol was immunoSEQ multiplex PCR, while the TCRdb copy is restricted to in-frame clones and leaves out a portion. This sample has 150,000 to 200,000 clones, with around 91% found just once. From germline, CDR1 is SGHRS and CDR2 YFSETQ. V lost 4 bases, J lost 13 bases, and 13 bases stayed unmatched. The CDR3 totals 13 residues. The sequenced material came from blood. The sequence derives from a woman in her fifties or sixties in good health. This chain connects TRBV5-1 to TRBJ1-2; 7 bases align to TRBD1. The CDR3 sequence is CASSLGTDDFITF. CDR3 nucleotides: TGCGCCAGCAGCCTCGGGACAGATGATTTCATCACCTTC.